The 27 T cell receptor beta chains given below trace back to one sample, sequenced in a study of cytomegalovirus exposure and HLA in healthy donors (dated by TCRdb to 2017 to 2019). Receptors were amplified or captured by the immunoSEQ multiplex PCR assay. TCRdb obtained this table from immuneACCESS and retained in-frame rearrangements with V and J assigned. These tables miss some clones; where compared with another copy, unresolved V genes account for less than half of the shortfall, and the remainder is unexplained. In all, the sample holds more than 90,000 clones, and approximately 86% of those were seen once. Around 4.5% of the sample comes from the top ten. Specimen: PBMCs. The receptors were sampled from a young man in good health and CMV-seropositive.

The V and J genes are TRBV5-1 and TRBJ2-5; 14 bases agree with TRBD2. This CDR3 has 16 amino acids. Germline CDR1 reads SGHRS; CDR2 reads YFSETQ. The V and J ends lost 4 bases and 5 bases, in that order; junction bases with no gene match: 7. The CDR3 DNA follows: TGCGCCAGCAGCACGGGACTAGCGGGGGAATGGGAGACCCAGTACTTC. It specifies CASSTGLAGEWETQYF.

The chain carries TRBV4-3 and TRBJ2-4; the D gene is possibly TRBD1 (6 bases). V was clipped by 0 bases and J by 5 bases, with 11 bases between them. Germline CDR1 and CDR2: LGHNA and YSLEER. CDR3 length: 15 amino acids. Here the CDR3 reads CASSQDRSGENIQYF. The CDR3 DNA follows: TGCGCCAGCAGCCAAGATCGTTCAGGGGAAAACATTCAGTACTTC.

The chain recombines TRBV7-9 with TRBJ1-1; D might be TRBD1 (5 bases). CDR1 is SEHNR, CDR2 FQNEAQ, per germline (reference sequence). V dropped 5 bases and J dropped 0 bases, with 10 bases sitting between them. The CDR3 loop spans 14 amino acids. Written as DNA, the CDR3 is TGTGCCAGCAGCCCAGCGACAGTGAACACTGAAGCTTTCTTT. Translation gives CASSPATVNTEAFF.

V and J are TRBV20-1 and TRBJ1-2; maybe TRBD1 (6 bases). V was pared by 2 bases and J by 8 bases, with 9 bases between. Germline lookup yields CDR1 DFQATT and CDR2 SNEGSKA (reference sequence). This CDR3 contains 11 residues. CDR3 loop: CSARNRAGYTF. CDR3 nucleotide sequence: TGCAGTGCTAGAAACAGGGCCGGCTACACCTTC.

The J gene is TRBJ2-7, the V gene TRBV7-2; 7 nucleotides agree with TRBD1. CDR3 length: 14 amino acids. Germline loops: CDR1 SGHTA, CDR2 FQGNSA. After removal of 5 bases from V and 6 bases from J, the junction contained 10 bases not matched to a gene. The CDR3 DNA sequence: TGTGCCAGCAGCCGCGACAGGGTCCCCCGCGAGCAGTACTTC. This gives the protein CASSRDRVPREQYF.

The gene calls are TRBV5-1 and TRBJ2-3, with D possibly matching TRBD2 (6 bases). The V end was cut by 0 bases, the J end by 2 bases, with 10 bases between. Germline loops: CDR1 SGHRS, CDR2 YFSETQ. There are 15 residues in the CDR3. This CDR3 reads CASSLGGTSTDTQYF. CDR3 DNA: TGCGCCAGCAGCTTGGGGGGGACTTCCACAGATACGCAGTATTTT. The full variable domain, in which reference TRBV5-1 and TRBJ2-3 provide the parts outside the CDR3, is KAGVTQTPRYLIKTRGQQVTLSCSPISGHRSVSWYQQTPGQGLQFLFEYFSETQRNKGNFPGRFSGRQFSNSRSEMNVSTLELGDSALYLCASSLGGTSTDTQYFGPGTRLTVL.

This chain connects TRBV6-4 to TRBJ1-2; 9 bases agree with TRBD1. The CDR3 consists of 15 residues. CDR1 is MRHNA and CDR2 is SNTAGT in the germline V gene. V lost 2 bases to trimming and J lost 7 bases; unmatched junction nucleotides: 8. The CDR3 is CASSDQNRGRAGYTF. The CDR3 coding sequence is TGTGCCAGCAGTGACCAAAACAGGGGGCGCGCTGGCTACACCTTC.

CDR3 DNA: TGTGCCAGCACCAAGGGGAGGACAGGGCAGTCTGAAGCTTTCTTT. Residues: CASTKGRTGQSEAFF. The V gene is TRBV6-5, the J gene TRBJ1-1, with TRBD1 matching over 8 bases. Germline-derived CDR1 and CDR2 are MNHEY and SVGAGI. V was pared by 7 bases and J by 6 bases, with 13 bases of the junction left unmatched. This CDR3 region has 15 residues.

This chain uses TRBV11-2 with TRBJ2-3; a weak D match, TRBD2 (6 bases). The CDR3 length is 13 residues. Trimming pared 1 base from V and 6 bases from J, leaving 8 bases between. Germline V gene data show CDR1 as SGHAT and CDR2 as FQNNGV. This CDR3 is CASSLARGDTQYF. The DNA of the CDR3 is TGTGCCAGCAGCTTAGCCCGGGGGGATACGCAGTATTTT.

This clone was picked up one time. This chain links TRBV4-3 with TRBJ2-1; tentative D call: TRBD1 (6 bases). The V end was cut by 3 bases, the J end by 6 bases, with 18 bases between. Looked up from germline, CDR1 is LGHNA and CDR2 is YSLEER. CDR3 length equals 16 residues. DNA for the CDR3: TGCGCCAGCAGCCATGACCGCAGGGGTGGCGGCAATGAGCAGTTCTTC. It codes for CASSHDRRGGGNEQFF.

This chain joins TRBV18 and TRBJ2-5; TRBD2 is a possible D gene (6 bases). Trimming removed 4 bases from V and 2 bases from J, with 17 bases in between. The CDR3 has 16 residues. Germline loops: CDR1 KGHSH, CDR2 LQKENI. The CDR3 region has the DNA TGTGCCAGCTCACGGCGGACCGGGGGACTTCAAGAGACCCAGTACTTC. Encoded protein: CASSRRTGGLQETQYF.

J is TRBJ2-5 and V is TRBV5-1; maybe TRBD1 (6 bases). Deletions cut 4 bases from V and 6 bases from J, with 16 bases between. This CDR3 is 14 amino acids long. Looked up from germline, CDR1 is SGHRS and CDR2 is YFSETQ. CDR3 region: CASSLPGGAKTQYF. Here the CDR3 DNA reads TGCGCCAGCAGCCTACCTGGGGGCGCGAAGACCCAGTACTTC.

This clone was observed a handful of times. In the same sample, other DNA sequences code for this CDR3. The gene calls are TRBV7-6 and TRBJ2-7; 7 bases agree with TRBD1. The CDR3 consists of 14 residues. Looked up from germline, CDR1 is SGHVS and CDR2 is FNYEAQ. Unmatched junction bases numbered 3, after V lost 1 base and J lost 3 bases. The CDR3 loop is CASSLGTGSYEQYF. In DNA form, the CDR3 reads TGTGCCAGCAGCTTAGGGACAGGAAGCTACGAGCAGTACTTC.

The chain uses TRBV15 and TRBJ1-2, with 8 bases matching TRBD1. J was trimmed by 6 bases and V by 1 base; bases with no gene match: 7. Germline assignment: CDR1 LNHNV and CDR2 YYDKDF (reference sequence). CDR3 length: 15 residues. CDR3 DNA sequence: TGTGCCACCAGCAGAGTTGGACAGGGTTTTCATGGCTACACCTTC. Its protein product is CATSRVGQGFHGYTF.

The V call is TRBV12-5, the J call TRBJ2-4, with 9 positions matching TRBD2. Trimming at V came to 0 bases and at J to 6 bases, leaving 9 bases not matched to a gene. CDR1 LGHNT and CDR2 FRNRAP come from the germline V gene. The CDR3 loop spans 17 amino acids. CDR3 residues: CASGLVLSGGSPNIQYF. For the CDR3, the DNA is TGTGCTAGTGGTTTGGTTCTCAGCGGGGGGTCCCCAAACATTCAGTACTTC.

This chain connects TRBV29-1 to TRBJ2-3, with TRBD2 matching 8 bases. This CDR3 is built from 15 residues. V was pared by 6 bases and J by 1 base, with 9 bases of the junction left unmatched. Germline loops: CDR1 SQVTM, CDR2 ANQGSEA. CDR3 bases: TGCAGCGTCGTGTCTGGGCGGGGGGGCACAGATACGCAGTATTTT. It encodes CSVVSGRGGTDTQYF.

The V and J genes are TRBV5-1 and TRBJ1-2, with 8 nucleotides matching TRBD1. The ends lost 4 bases at V and 4 bases at J; junction bases unmatched: 6. CDR3 size: 14 residues. Germline lookup yields CDR1 SGHRS and CDR2 YFSETQ. CDR3 residues: CASSPGQGFYGYTF. CDR3 in DNA: TGCGCCAGCAGCCCAGGACAGGGATTCTATGGCTACACCTTC.

This chain uses TRBV7-9 with TRBJ2-5; possible D gene TRBD1, 6 bases. The CDR3 spans 14 residues. V lost 2 bases and J lost 4, with 11 bases in between. The germline V gene has CDR1 SEHNR and CDR2 FQNEAQ (reference sequence). CDR3 bases: TGTGCCAGCAGCTTAACCGCAGGGGTAGAGACCCAGTACTTC. Translated, it gives CASSLTAGVETQYF.

The chain carries TRBV7-8 and TRBJ2-1; 9 positions agree with TRBD1. CDR3 length: 18 residues. CDR1 and CDR2 from the germline V gene are SGHVS and FQNEAQ. The trim removed 0 bases at V and 3 bases at J, leaving 9 bases unmatched. CDR3 in DNA: TGTGCCAGCAGCTTAGCTCGGACCGGGACAGGGTACTACAATGAGCAGTTCTTC. This gives the protein CASSLARTGTGYYNEQFF.

This clone came up once. The V call is TRBV4-3, the J call TRBJ1-3, with a tentative D call TRBD1 (6 bases). CDR1 LGHNA and CDR2 YSLEER come from the germline V gene. This CDR3 is built from 16 residues. The V gene lost 0 bases and the J gene lost 4 bases, with 13 bases spanning the gap. This CDR3 reads CASSQDGGRSGNTIYF. CDR3 bases: TGCGCCAGCAGCCAAGATGGGGGCAGGAGCGGAAACACCATATATTTT.

This chain connects TRBV5-5 to TRBJ2-2; D is unclear. Trimming pared 2 bases from V and 1 base from J, leaving 3 bases between. Germline values: CDR1 SGHKS, CDR2 YYEKEE (reference sequence). This CDR3 has 13 residues. CDR3 residues: CASSFQNTGELFF. The CDR3 nucleotides read TGTGCCAGCAGCTTTCAGAACACCGGGGAGCTGTTTTTT.

The chain recombines TRBV29-1 with TRBJ1-2; 12 bases map to TRBD1. CDR1 and CDR2 (germline): SQVTM, ANQGSEA. The CDR3 runs to 13 residues. The trim removed 7 bases at V and 8 bases at J, leaving 8 bases unmatched. The CDR3 DNA reads as TGCAGCGGCGGGGACAGGGGGCTTGGGGGCTACACCTTC. Translating it yields CSGGDRGLGGYTF.

V usage is TRBV14 and J usage is TRBJ1-5; 9 bases fit TRBD1. The CDR3 loop spans 13 amino acids. V lost 3 bases, J lost 10 bases, and 4 bases stayed unmatched. Germline V CDR1 and CDR2: SGHDN, FVKESK. The CDR3 DNA sequence: TGTGCCAGCAGCCAGGGGGGACAGGGTCCCCAGCATTTT. Translating gives CASSQGGQGPQHF.

The chain recombines TRBV16 with TRBJ1-2; D is perhaps TRBD1 (6 bases). The CDR3 spans 16 residues. Germline loops: CDR1 KGHSY, CDR2 FQNENV. Trimming took off 1 base at V and 0 bases at J, with 12 bases between the two ends. Here the CDR3 reads CASSQYRTETNYGYTF. DNA for the CDR3: TGTGCCAGCAGCCAATACCGGACAGAAACTAACTATGGCTACACCTTC.

The chain has TRBV11-3 and TRBJ2-2, with 7 positions matching TRBD1. The CDR3 totals 15 residues. The ends lost 4 bases at V and 8 bases at J; junction bases unmatched: 10. The germline gives CDR1 SGHNT, CDR2 YENEEA. The CDR3 DNA reads as TGTGCCAGCAGCTCGGCAGGGGGTGATAGGGGGGAGCTGTTTTTT. Translating gives CASSSAGGDRGELFF.

This chain links TRBV5-4 with TRBJ1-1; the D is unclear. Trimming cost V 0 bases and J 5 bases, with 14 bases left between them. The CDR3 contains 15 residues. Germline V gives CDR1 SGHNT, CDR2 YYREEE (reference sequence). The CDR3 nucleotides read TGTGCCAGCAGCTTGGGGTATCTCCGGGAAACTGAAGCTTTCTTT. Residues: CASSLGYLRETEAFF. The full variable domain, with the rest looked up from reference TRBV5-4 and TRBJ1-1, is ETGVTQSPTHLIKTRGQQVTLRCSSQSGHNTVSWYQQALGQGPQFIFQYYREEENGRGNFPPRFSGLQFPNYSSELNVNALELDDSALYLCASSLGYLRETEAFFGQGTRLTVV.

This clone was recorded once. The chain links TRBV2 to TRBJ2-5, with D maybe TRBD2 (5 bases). V lost 3 bases to trimming and J lost 1 base, with 15 bases between them. CDR3 length: 16 residues. The germline V gene has CDR1 SNHLY and CDR2 FYNNEI. CDR3 sequence reads: CASSEAREGLQETQYF. CDR3 bases: TGTGCCAGCAGTGAGGCCCGAGAGGGCCTCCAAGAGACCCAGTACTTC.